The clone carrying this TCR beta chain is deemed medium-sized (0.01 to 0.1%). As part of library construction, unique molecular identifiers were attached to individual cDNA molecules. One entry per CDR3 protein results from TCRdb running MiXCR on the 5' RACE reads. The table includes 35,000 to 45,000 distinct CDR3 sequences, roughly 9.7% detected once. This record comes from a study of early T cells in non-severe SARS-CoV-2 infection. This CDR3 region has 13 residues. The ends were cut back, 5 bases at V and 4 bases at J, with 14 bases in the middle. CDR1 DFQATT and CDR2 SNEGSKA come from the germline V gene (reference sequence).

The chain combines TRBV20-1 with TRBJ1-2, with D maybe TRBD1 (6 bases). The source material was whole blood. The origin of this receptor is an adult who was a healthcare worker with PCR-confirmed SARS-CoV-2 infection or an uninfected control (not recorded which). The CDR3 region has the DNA TGCAGTGCTCCCTCCGGACAGATCTATGGCTACACCTTC. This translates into CSAPSGQIYGYTF.